These 5 T cell receptor beta chains originate from one sample sequenced in a study of T cell repertoires in cytomegalovirus infection. TCRdb re-called the reads with MiXCR, one entry per CDR3 protein. The sample carries some 800,000 distinct CDR3 sequences, about 27% recorded once. Antigen specificity for these receptors is unknown. The sequencing here drew on cultured CD8+ T cells from PBMCs, taken from culture after CMV antigen stimulation. All receptors come from a human donor in good health (CMV status not recorded). Some clones in this sample may be carry-over from other donors' samples.

This clonotype was seen at least ten times. The gene calls are TRBV2 and TRBJ1-2; no reliable D call. The germline V gene has CDR1 SNHLY and CDR2 FYNNEI. V dropped 8 bases and J dropped 2 bases, with 6 bases sitting between them. The CDR3 is made up of 11 amino acids. CDR3 residues: CASEGNYGYTF. The DNA of the CDR3 is TGTGCCAGCGAAGGGAACTATGGCTACACCTTC.

The chain couples TRBV7-6 to TRBJ1-4; 11 nucleotides line up with TRBD1. CDR1 and CDR2 from the germline V gene are SGHVS and FNYEAQ. The CDR3 runs to 14 residues. V shed 5 bases and J 7 bases; nucleotides not matched to a gene: 3. The CDR3 bases are TGTGCCAGCAGCCAGGACAGGGGGCGTGAAAAACTGTTTTTT. Translating gives CASSQDRGREKLFF.

This chain links TRBV12-3 or TRBV12-4 with TRBJ2-3; TRBD2 agrees at 12 bases. The CDR3 loop spans 16 amino acids. After removal of 5 bases from V and 6 bases from J, the junction contained 9 bases not matched to a gene. CDR3 sequence (DNA): TGTGCCAGCAGTAGTCCTCTAGCGGGGGGGCTGGATACGCAGTATTTT. It codes for CASSSPLAGGLDTQYF.

This clonotype was observed a few times. The CDR3 DNA reads TGTGCCAGCAGTTTAATGAGCGGGGGGGCCCCCTACAATGAGCAGTTCTTC. It is translated as CASSLMSGGAPYNEQFF. This chain connects TRBV28 to TRBJ2-1; TRBD2 matches 10 bases. Trimming cost V 2 bases and J 2 bases; bases outside gene matches: 6. Germline V gene sequence: CDR1 MDHEN, CDR2 SYDVKM. The CDR3 totals 17 residues. The full variable domain, completed using reference TRBV28 and TRBJ2-1, is DVKVTQSSRYLVKRTGEKVFLECVQDMDHENMFWYRQDPGLGLRLIYFSYDVKMKEKGDIPEGYSVSREKKERFSLILESASTNQTSMYLCASSLMSGGAPYNEQFFGPGTRLTVL.

The chain recombines TRBV27 with TRBJ2-1; 12 nucleotides agree with TRBD2. Trimming cost V 0 bases and J 3 bases; bases outside gene matches: 6. CDR1 MNHEY and CDR2 SMNVEV come from the germline V gene (reference sequence). The CDR3 has 18 residues. The CDR3 loop is CASSLSRLAGVFYNEQFF. The DNA for the CDR3 is TGTGCCAGCAGTTTATCTCGACTAGCGGGGGTTTTCTACAATGAGCAGTTCTTC.